A selection of T cell receptor beta chains follows, all from one sample in a study of shared clonotypes between healthy human individuals. Measured with immunoSEQ multiplex PCR; TCRdb has only the in-frame clones, and not every one. This table holds about 600,000 clones, around 81% found once. The source material was PBMCs. The receptors originated from a woman between 40 and 50 years old in good health. Some clones in this sample may be carry-over from other donors' samples. The CDR3 runs from the conserved cysteine through the conserved F or W. Each record gives: CDR3 DNA, CDR3 protein, V gene, D gene, J gene, clone size. The D gene is left open where the match is weak. Not every row has a clone size; where given, it reads once, few, many or a size class.

CDR3nt: TGTGCCATTAGACCGACCGTGAGACAGGGGCCAGCCCAGCATTTT
CDR3aa: CAIRPTVRQGPAQHF
v_gene: TRBV28
d_gene: TRBD1
j_gene: TRBJ1-5
abundance: NA

CDR3nt: TGTGCCACCAGCAGAGATTTGCAGAGCCTCTATGGCTACACCTTC
CDR3aa: CATSRDLQSLYGYTF
v_gene: TRBV15
d_gene: NA
j_gene: TRBJ1-2
abundance: NA

CDR3nt: TGTGCCAGCAGCCAAGCCCAGGGAGGGCCAAGTTCCTACGAGCAGTACTTC
CDR3aa: CASSQAQGGPSSYEQYF
v_gene: TRBV5-5
d_gene: TRBD2
j_gene: TRBJ2-7
abundance: NA

CDR3nt: TGTGCCAGCAGCCGGGGGACTAGCGGACAAGAGACCCAGTACTTC
CDR3aa: CASSRGTSGQETQYF
v_gene: TRBV7-7
d_gene: TRBD2
j_gene: TRBJ2-5
abundance: NA

CDR3nt: TGCGCCAGCAGCTTGGGACTAGCGACGGGGAGAGGGTCCTACAATGAGCAGTTCTTC
CDR3aa: CASSLGLATGRGSYNEQFF
v_gene: TRBV5-1
d_gene: TRBD2
j_gene: TRBJ2-1
abundance: once

CDR3nt: TGCGCCAGCAGCCAAGATTCAGCGGCGAACACCGGGGAGCTGTTTTTT
CDR3aa: CASSQDSAANTGELFF
v_gene: TRBV4-1
d_gene: NA
j_gene: TRBJ2-2
abundance: NA

CDR3nt: TGTGCCAGCAGCTTAGGGCTCGAACAGGGAGGGTACCAAGAGACCCAGTACTTC
CDR3aa: CASSLGLEQGGYQETQYF
v_gene: TRBV7-9
d_gene: NA
j_gene: TRBJ2-5
abundance: NA

CDR3nt: TGTGCCAGCAGTCCAGAGAACTCTGAAAAACTGTTTTTT
CDR3aa: CASSPENSEKLFF
v_gene: TRBV2
d_gene: NA
j_gene: TRBJ1-4
abundance: NA

CDR3nt: TGTGCCAGTAGTCCCGGGACAGAGAACACTGAAGCTTTCTTT
CDR3aa: CASSPGTENTEAFF
v_gene: TRBV19
d_gene: TRBD1
j_gene: TRBJ1-1
abundance: few

CDR3nt: TGTGCCAGCAGCTTAGCCGGGGAGTCTCTGGGTGGAAACACCATATATTTT
CDR3aa: CASSLAGESLGGNTIYF
v_gene: TRBV11-2
d_gene: NA
j_gene: TRBJ1-3
abundance: NA

CDR3nt: TGTGCCAGCAGCCTTAACACCGGGGAGCTGTTTTTT
CDR3aa: CASSLNTGELFF
v_gene: TRBV6-1
d_gene: NA
j_gene: TRBJ2-2
abundance: NA

CDR3nt: TGCGCCAGCACCTTGAATGGGGCCACCAATGAGCAGTTCTTC
CDR3aa: CASTLNGATNEQFF
v_gene: TRBV5-1
d_gene: NA
j_gene: TRBJ2-1
abundance: NA

CDR3nt: TGTGCCAGCAGCTTATCCCCGGACCAGAAGACAGATACGCAGTATTTT
CDR3aa: CASSLSPDQKTDTQYF
v_gene: TRBV7-2
d_gene: NA
j_gene: TRBJ2-3
abundance: NA

CDR3nt: TGTGCCAGCAGTGAAGCGTTTTTCGGCCTTAACTATGGCTACACCTTC
CDR3aa: CASSEAFFGLNYGYTF
v_gene: TRBV6-1
d_gene: NA
j_gene: TRBJ1-2
abundance: few

CDR3nt: TGTGCCAGCAGCTTATGGGGGACAGGGGCACTTAGCACAGATACGCAGTATTTT
CDR3aa: CASSLWGTGALSTDTQYF
v_gene: TRBV7-3
d_gene: TRBD1
j_gene: TRBJ2-3
abundance: NA

CDR3nt: TGTGCCAGCATTCTCCTCCCCGAGGCTGGCGTTTGCTACACCTTC
CDR3aa: CASILLPEAGVCYTF
v_gene: TRBV2
d_gene: NA
j_gene: TRBJ1-2
abundance: NA